This entry lists 27 T cell receptor beta chains sequenced from one sample in a study of T cell repertoires in cytomegalovirus infection. TCRdb used MiXCR to reprocess the reads, holding one entry per CDR3 protein. Of around 130,000 distinct CDR3 sequences listed, approximately 8.8% are singletons. Sequencing was carried out using PBMCs. The receptors were sampled from a human donor in good health (CMV status not recorded). Some clones in this sample may be carry-over from other donors' samples.

At least ten counts were recorded for this clonotype. V gene TRBV28 combines with J gene TRBJ1-5, with 12 bases that match TRBD1. The CDR3 spans 16 residues. CDR1 MDHEN and CDR2 SYDVKM come from the germline V gene. V lost 9 bases and J lost 1; bases outside the gene matches: 7. CDR3 in amino acids: CASRDRGLRSNQPQHF. In DNA form, the CDR3 reads TGTGCCAGTAGGGACAGGGGGCTTCGGAGCAATCAGCCCCAGCATTTT. Complete variable domain (other parts from reference TRBV28 and TRBJ1-5): DVKVTQSSRYLVKRTGEKVFLECVQDMDHENMFWYRQDPGLGLRLIYFSYDVKMKEKGDIPEGYSVSREKKERFSLILESASTNQTSMYLCASRDRGLRSNQPQHFGDGTRLSIL.

The rearrangement links TRBV5-1 to TRBJ1-4, with a weak D call TRBD1 (6 bases). Deletions cut 5 bases from V and 3 bases from J, with 11 bases between. The CDR3 runs 14 residues. In germline, CDR1 is SGHRS, CDR2 YFSETQ. CDR3 DNA sequence: TGCGCCAGCAGTAGAGGGGGAGCTAATGAAAAACTGTTTTTT. Translating it yields CASSRGGANEKLFF.

This clonotype occurred many times. This rearrangement joins TRBV28 to TRBJ2-1; the match to TRBD2 covers 12 bases. V was pared by 4 bases and J by 5 bases, with 3 bases of the junction left unmatched. The CDR3 contains 15 residues. Germline CDR1 reads MDHEN; CDR2 reads SYDVKM. CDR3: CASSWTSGNNNEQFF. The CDR3 DNA reads TGTGCCAGCAGTTGGACTAGCGGGAATAACAATGAGCAGTTCTTC.

This clonotype turned up a few times. This sequence joins TRBV14 and TRBJ2-7; D remains unclear. The CDR3 is 12 residues long. The V end lost 4 bases, the J end lost 3 bases, and 7 bases lay between the germline ends. The germline V gene has CDR1 SGHDN and CDR2 FVKESK. The CDR3 loop is CASSPGLYEQYF. The CDR3 coding sequence is TGTGCCAGCAGCCCGGGTCTCTACGAGCAGTACTTC.

This clonotype occurred many times. This sequence joins TRBV7-8 and TRBJ2-1; weak D call: TRBD1 (6 bases). V lost 6 bases to trimming and J lost 7 bases, with 16 bases between them. The CDR3 is 14 amino acids. Germline CDR1 and CDR2: SGHVS and FQNEAQ. CDR3 amino acids: CASRNVQGPNEQFF. DNA of the CDR3: TGTGCCAGCAGAAATGTACAGGGTCCGAATGAGCAGTTCTTC.

The DNA for the CDR3 is TGTGCCAGCAGCCGAGTTTCACAGGCCCCCAACACAGATACGCAGTATTTT. This sequence encodes CASSRVSQAPNTDTQYF. This chain links TRBV7-9 with TRBJ2-3; perhaps TRBD1 as D (5 bases). The CDR3 is 17 amino acids. Germline V gene data show CDR1 as SEHNR and CDR2 as FQNEAQ (reference sequence). V shed 5 bases and J shed 2 bases, with 20 bases lying between them.

CDR3: CASSVADRVYGYTF. For the CDR3, the DNA is TGTGCCAGCAGTGTAGCGGACAGGGTATATGGCTACACCTTC. The genes are TRBV2 and TRBJ1-2; TRBD1 matches at 8 bases. Germline CDR1 reads SNHLY; CDR2 reads FYNNEI. J was trimmed by 5 bases and V by 4 bases; bases with no gene match: 6. This CDR3 is 14 amino acids long.

Many counts were recorded for this clonotype. The chain is built from TRBV20-1 and TRBJ2-2; 7 bases line up with TRBD1. Germline V gene data show CDR1 as DFQATT and CDR2 as SNEGSKA (reference sequence). V lost 4 bases and J lost 6; bases outside the gene matches: 8. This CDR3 has 14 amino acids. This CDR3 is CSATPGGSAGELFF. Here the CDR3 DNA reads TGCAGTGCTACCCCAGGGGGTAGTGCCGGGGAGCTGTTTTTT.

The table lists this clonotype with many counts. The V call is TRBV7-3, the J call TRBJ1-1, with 10 nucleotides matching TRBD1. Germline-derived CDR1 and CDR2 are SGHTA and FQGTGA. This CDR3 has 15 amino acids. The V segment lost 5 bases and the J segment 4 bases; nucleotides outside the gene matches: 7. The CDR3 loop is CASSQRTGGSTEAFF. DNA of the CDR3: TGTGCCAGCAGCCAACGGACAGGGGGATCCACTGAAGCTTTCTTT.

This clonotype was seen repeatedly, ten times or more. The chain carries TRBV2 and TRBJ2-1, with a possible D match to TRBD2 (6 bases). Germline-derived CDR1 and CDR2 are SNHLY and FYNNEI. The CDR3 length is 12 residues. V shed 6 bases and J shed 9 bases, with 12 bases lying between them. CDR3 DNA sequence: TGTGCCAGCAGGTCGACTAGTAGTGAGCAGTTCTTC. It encodes CASRSTSSEQFF.

This clonotype showed up just a few times. It may be a read error: a sequence one base away is much more abundant. The V gene is TRBV12-3 or TRBV12-4, the J gene TRBJ1-3; no clear D. V lost 6 bases to trimming and J lost 0 bases, with 6 bases between them. The CDR3 is 13 residues long. Here the CDR3 reads CASRHSSGNTIYF. The CDR3 nucleotides read TGTGCCAGCAGACACAGCTCTGGAAACACCATATATTTT.

This clonotype came up many times. The chain uses TRBV7-2 and TRBJ2-5, with 12 bases identical to TRBD2. J lost 5 bases, V lost 5 bases, and 9 bases had no gene match. The CDR3 totals 16 residues. Germline lookup yields CDR1 SGHTA and CDR2 FQGNSA. In DNA, the CDR3 is TGTGCCAGCAGCCCCCGACTAGCGGGGGCGTGGGAGACCCAGTACTTC. Protein: CASSPRLAGAWETQYF.

This clonotype has more than one count but fewer than ten. V and J are TRBV12-3 or TRBV12-4 and TRBJ1-3; no clear D gene. The CDR3 covers 12 residues. V was shortened by 10 bases and J by 7 bases, with 14 bases between the two germline ends. CDR3 sequence reads: CATDFGGNTIYF. The CDR3 DNA sequence: TGTGCCACCGATTTTGGAGGGAACACCATATATTTT.

A remark on this clonotype: A read error is likely here: a far larger clone is one base away. The J gene is TRBJ1-1, the V gene TRBV12-3 or TRBV12-4; D is unresolved. The length of the CDR3 is 14 residues. The CDR3 DNA is TGTACCAGCAGTTTAGGCCAAGTGAACACTGAAGCTTTCTTT. This gives the protein CTSSLGQVNTEAFF.

Points on this clonotype: A read error may explain this, as a much larger clone is one base away. The rearrangement joins TRBV12-3 or TRBV12-4 to TRBJ2-1; D gene ambiguous. The CDR3 extends over 12 amino acids. The CDR3 nucleotides read TGTACCAGCAGTCCTTCGCTTCATGAGCAGTTCTTC. It yields the protein CTSSPSLHEQFF.

This clonotype appeared many times. The chain is built from TRBV5-4 and TRBJ1-1; D is perhaps TRBD1 (6 bases). Germline V gives CDR1 SGHNT, CDR2 YYREEE (reference sequence). V lost 5 bases and J lost 1, with 12 bases in between. The CDR3 extends over 14 amino acids. The DNA for the CDR3 is TGTGCCAGCAGTCGGGACACCACGAACACTGAAGCTTTCTTT. As protein: CASSRDTTNTEAFF.

This clonotype has ten or more counts. The genes are TRBV27 and TRBJ1-1; D unclear. The CDR3 is made up of 17 amino acids. Germline lookup yields CDR1 MNHEY and CDR2 SMNVEV (reference sequence). Trimming removed 5 bases from V and 5 bases from J, with 24 bases in between. The CDR3 loop reads CASSPYIISTLGTEAFF. The CDR3 DNA is TGTGCCAGCAGTCCTTATATTATCTCAACCCTTGGGACTGAAGCTTTCTTT.

This clonotype was counted only a few times. The V call is TRBV20-1, the J call TRBJ2-5; D gene uncertain. Trimming stripped 0 bases from V and 2 bases from J, with 10 bases between. The CDR3 covers 14 residues. CDR1 is DFQATT, CDR2 SNEGSKA, per germline (reference sequence). Written as DNA, the CDR3 is TGCAGTGCTAGAGATCGGAGACTTCAAGAGACCCAGTACTTC. Translation gives CSARDRRLQETQYF.

At least ten counts were recorded for this clonotype. The J gene is TRBJ1-5, the V gene TRBV28; no clear D gene. Per germline, CDR1 MDHEN and CDR2 SYDVKM. V was shortened by 5 bases and J by 1 base, with 9 bases between the two germline ends. CDR3 size: 14 residues. The CDR3 nucleotides read TGTGCCAGCAGTCCGATTGGGAGCAATCAGCCCCAGCATTTT. Translation gives CASSPIGSNQPQHF.

This clonotype was observed at least ten times. V gene TRBV12-3 or TRBV12-4 combines with J gene TRBJ2-3; D could derive from TRBD1 or TRBD2 (5 bases each). CDR3 length: 19 amino acids. V was shortened by 5 bases and J by 2 bases, with 26 bases between the two germline ends. The CDR3 loop reads CASSLTPILGRLNTDTQYF. The CDR3 bases are TGTGCCAGCAGTCTTACACCAATACTGGGACGGCTGAACACAGATACGCAGTATTTT.

In its sample, this clonotype was seen many times. V usage is TRBV4-2 and J usage is TRBJ2-7; weak D call: TRBD2 (6 bases). Germline CDR1 is LGHNA and CDR2 is YNFKEQ. This CDR3 has 15 amino acids. Trimming stripped 1 base from V and 2 bases from J, with 12 bases between. The CDR3 DNA reads TGTGCCAGCAGCCAAGGGGGCGCGGGGACCTACGAGCAGTACTTC. It yields the protein CASSQGGAGTYEQYF.

This clonotype was recorded many times. V and J are TRBV19 and TRBJ2-1, with D unresolved. Germline CDR1 and CDR2: LNHDA and SQIVND (reference sequence). V was clipped by 3 bases and J by 7 bases, with 7 bases between them. The CDR3 is made up of 12 amino acids. CDR3 residues: CASSMSGNEQFF. The CDR3, as DNA: TGTGCCAGTAGTATGTCTGGAAATGAGCAGTTCTTC.

This clonotype was counted many times. The chain carries TRBV28 and TRBJ1-4; D is undetermined. The CDR3 is 14 residues long. The germline gives CDR1 MDHEN, CDR2 SYDVKM. The V gene lost 6 bases and the J gene lost 5 bases, with 13 bases spanning the gap. CDR3 in amino acids: CASSAVGLNEKLFF. The CDR3 DNA is TGTGCCAGCAGCGCGGTAGGGTTAAATGAAAAACTGTTTTTT.

This clonotype was counted only a few times. This sequence joins TRBV28 and TRBJ1-5, with D possibly matching TRBD1 (5 bases). CDR3 size: 16 residues. Germline CDR1 reads MDHEN; CDR2 reads SYDVKM. V lost 6 bases, J lost 2 bases, and 17 bases lay in between. CDR3 nucleotides: TGTGCCAGCAGGGACCGGGACTTTAGAGGCAATCAGCCCCAGCATTTT. Protein sequence: CASRDRDFRGNQPQHF.

The sample holds a few counts of this clonotype. The chain recombines TRBV20-1 with TRBJ2-3; 8 bases line up with TRBD1. The length of the CDR3 is 13 residues. CDR1 is DFQATT, CDR2 SNEGSKA, per germline (reference sequence). The trim removed 6 bases at V and 0 bases at J, leaving 2 bases unmatched. CDR3 coding DNA: TGCAGTGCCAGACAGGGGAGCACAGATACGCAGTATTTT. This encodes CSARQGSTDTQYF.

This clonotype was seen a handful of times. The chain recombines TRBV20-1 with TRBJ1-2, with TRBD1 matching 9 bases. V was pared by 6 bases and J by 4 bases, with 9 bases of the junction left unmatched. Germline V gives CDR1 DFQATT, CDR2 SNEGSKA (reference sequence). This CDR3 contains 14 residues. CDR3 loop: CSAQNRGPVYGYTF. As DNA, the CDR3 is TGCAGTGCACAAAACAGGGGGCCGGTCTATGGCTACACCTTC.

In its sample, this clonotype was seen many times. The J gene is TRBJ1-3, the V gene TRBV12-3 or TRBV12-4; no definite D call. There are 19 residues in the CDR3. V was trimmed by 7 bases and J by 0 bases, leaving 25 bases between them. CDR3 sequence reads: CASTSPAGFAANSGNTIYF. CDR3 in DNA: TGTGCCAGCACCTCCCCCGCGGGCTTTGCGGCGAACTCTGGAAACACCATATATTTT.